This T cell receptor (beta chain) was sequenced during a study of tumor and adjacent non-tumor tissue in lung cancer. The overall study: Aged about 30 to 76 years, patients included fewer than 11 men and 5 women with stage I to III disease.

This clonotype is medium-sized in the sample. Its antigen remains unknown. The CDR3 totals 17 residues. Trimming left V 4 bases short and J 0 bases short, with 19 bases between. Germline V gene sequence: CDR1 SGHDT, CDR2 YYEEEE. General study results and limits: Compared with tumor, normal lung showed significantly lower TCR diversity. Top 100 clones took a larger repertoire share in normal lung.

A modified ARM-PCR protocol with three rounds of nested PCR amplified TCRbeta. Using its own MiXCR run on the multiplex PCR reads, TCRdb lists one record per CDR3 protein. The repertoire holds 60,000 to 85,000 distinct CDR3 sequences, with under 85% as singletons. No cell sorting was done before RNA was extracted from the tissue. Donors were chemotherapy-naive, newly diagnosed lung cancer surgical patients in China, August–late 2014. The sample consisted of lung tumor tissue. The source is a woman in her forties or fifties with non-small cell lung cancer. The chain links TRBV5-6 to TRBJ1-2; D gene uncertain. CDR3 nucleotide sequence: TGTGCCAGCAGCCCGGCAGGATTCAGGTCCTCTAACTATGGCTACACCTTC. The encoded protein is CASSPAGFRSSNYGYTF.